This T cell receptor beta chain came from a study of T cell responses to AZD1222 COVID-19 vaccine. Findings of the study overall: Only a handful of AZD1222 recipients were seropositive at baseline. Repertoires in all cases were sampled only once the peak T cell response had passed.

Profiling relied on immunoSEQ multiplex PCR, and the TCRdb table lists in-frame clones only, not all of them. The data show 110,000 to 150,000 clones, 92% seen once. This CDR3 spans 13 amino acids. Trimming took off 8 bases at V and 2 bases at J, with 11 bases between the two ends. Germline V CDR1 and CDR2: ENHRY, SYGVKD. With respect to this clone: Its specificity is not known.

The chain combines TRBV10-3 with TRBJ2-3; D gene uncertain. The sequencing used peripheral blood, collected 28 days after the second AZD1222 dose. The origin of this receptor is an adult who received the AZD1222 COVID-19 vaccine. CDR3 DNA: TGTGCCATCCAAGGGCAGACCACAGATACGCAGTATTTT. Protein product: CAIQGQTTDTQYF.